This T cell receptor (beta chain) was sequenced for a study of blood T cell repertoires in COVID-19. Study-level background: Samples taken during acute and convalescent COVID-19 were collected in the United States, Italy and Spain. Sources were T cells, B-cell-depleted T cells, or PBMCs; the material itself was cDNA or gDNA.

Data came from immunoSEQ multiplex PCR; TCRdb stores just in-frame clones and leaves some out. The data hold tens of thousands of clones, with around 83% observed a single time. Germline V gene data show CDR1 as MNHEY and CDR2 as SVGAGI. V was cut by 5 bases and J by 0 bases, with 8 bases left in between. The CDR3 loop spans 13 amino acids. The clonotype was recovered from a man in his sixties or seventies with active COVID-19. Source material: peripheral blood. V gene TRBV6-5 combines with J gene TRBJ2-7, with D perhaps matching TRBD1 (6 bases). The CDR3 nucleotides read TGTGCCAGCAGTAGACAGGACTCCTACGAGCAGTACTTC. This codes for CASSRQDSYEQYF.